One sample yielded the 28 T cell receptor beta chains listed below, sequenced in a study of T cell clonality in common variable immunodeficiency. General observations from the study: Common variable immunodeficiency TCR beta sequences reportedly had fewer deletions and N-nucleotide insertions.

Clones were sequenced by immunoSEQ multiplex PCR, and TCRdb holds only the in-frame ones, with some missing. This repertoire lists tens of thousands of clones without singletons; about 3% sits in the top ten. No antigens are known for them. The sequencing input was peripheral blood mononuclear cells. The receptor source for this set is a human donor with common variable immunodeficiency.

This clone was detected many times. The sequenced fragment ends 3 residues before the CDR3 boundary, so the rest is inferred from the germline J gene. The chain recombines TRBV14 with TRBJ2-1; 7 bases agree with TRBD2. Germline loops: CDR1 SGHDN, CDR2 FVKESK. J lost 0 bases, V lost 5 bases, and 4 bases had no gene match. The CDR3 has 15 amino acids. The sequenced part of the CDR3 DNA is TGTGCCAGCAGCTTCCGGACTAGCTCCTACAATGAG. Protein product: CASSFRTSSYNE. Given in full, the CDR3 is CASSFRTSSYNEQFF.

This clone was recorded many times. The read halts 3 residues ahead of the CDR3 end, with the missing end drawn from the germline J gene. This rearrangement joins TRBV18 to TRBJ1-2; 12 positions agree with TRBD1. V gave up 1 base and J gave up 2 bases; unmatched junction bases: 5. Germline V gene sequence: CDR1 KGHSH, CDR2 LQKENI. CDR3 length: 17 residues. The CDR3 protein is CASSPRDRGRANYGYTF. The CDR3 DNA, read in part, is TGTGCCAGCTCACCACGGGACAGGGGGCGGGCGAACTATGGC.

This clone came up many times. Read sequence stops 3 residues before the CDR3 end, and the germline J gene provides the missing end. V and J are TRBV7-8 and TRBJ2-1; 12 bases are shared with TRBD2. CDR1 is SGHVS and CDR2 is FQNEAQ in the germline V gene. This CDR3 region has 16 residues. With V trimmed by 5 bases and J by 7 bases, 9 bases remained unmatched. The DNA read from the CDR3 is TGTGCCAGCAGCCGATTGCTAGCGGGAGGGGGTAATGAG. Translated: CASSRLLAGGGNE. The whole CDR3 protein reads CASSRLLAGGGNEQFF. The entire variable domain, with the rest obtained from reference TRBV7-8 and TRBJ2-1, is as follows: GAGVSQSPRYKVAKRGQDVALRCDPISGHVSLFWYQQALGQGPEFLTYFQNEAQLDKSGLPSDRFFAERPEGSVSTLKIQRTQQEDSAVYLCASSRLLAGGGNEQFFGPGTRLTVL.

A remark on this clone: The read comes to an end 3 residues before the CDR3 does, leaving the germline J gene to fill in the end. This chain joins TRBV6-2 or TRBV6-3 and TRBJ1-1; D might be TRBD1 (6 bases). V lost 6 bases to trimming and J lost 0 bases, with 20 bases between them. There are 17 residues in the CDR3. Germline CDR1 MNHEY, CDR2 SVGEGT. The CDR3 sequence: CASRHLTGRAMNTEAFF. The CDR3 DNA, read in part, is TGTGCCAGCAGACACCTCACAGGGAGAGCCATGAACACTGAA.

On this clone itself: The CDR3 end lies 3 residues beyond the end of the read and is filled in from the germline J gene. The rearrangement uses TRBV30 and TRBJ1-3; D is perhaps TRBD1 (5 bases). The CDR3 is made up of 14 amino acids. The germline V gene has CDR1 GTSNPN and CDR2 SVGIG (reference sequence). The V and J ends lost 1 base and 2 bases respectively, with 9 bases between them. The sequenced part of the CDR3 DNA is TGTGCCTGGAGTGCGGGGGATCCTGGAAACACC. Protein sequence: CAWSAGDPGNT. In full, the CDR3 is CAWSAGDPGNTIYF.

This clone was detected many times. The CDR3 is cut off 3 residues early in the read; its end comes from the germline J gene. The V gene is TRBV30, the J gene TRBJ2-5, with D tentatively TRBD2 (6 bases). Germline-derived CDR1 and CDR2 are GTSNPN and SVGIG (reference sequence). This CDR3 has 14 residues. Trimming left V 0 bases short and J 4 bases short, with 12 bases between. This CDR3 reads CAWSVHGGRETQYF. Incomplete CDR3 DNA: TGTGCCTGGAGTGTACACGGGGGTCGAGAGACC. The full variable domain, completed using reference TRBV30 and TRBJ2-5, is SQTIHQWPATLVQPVGSPLSLECTVEGTSNPNLYWYRQAAGRGLQLLFYSVGIGQISSEVPQNLSASRPQDRQFILSSKKLLLSDSGFYLCAWSVHGGRETQYFGPGTRLLVL.

This clone was counted at least ten times. The missing CDR3 end, 3 residues past where the read stops, is filled in from the germline J gene. V and J are TRBV7-9 and TRBJ2-7; D is possibly TRBD1 (5 bases). Germline assignment: CDR1 SEHNR and CDR2 FQNEAQ (reference sequence). This CDR3 comprises 12 residues. V lost 1 base and J lost 5, with 6 bases in between. The sequenced CDR3 bases are TGTGCCAGCAGCTTAGTACAGGACGAG. It codes for CASSLVQDE. The complete CDR3 reads CASSLVQDEQYF.

On this clone: The sequence runs out 3 residues before the end of the CDR3; the remainder is reconstructed from the germline J gene. The sample holds other DNA sequences that translate to the same CDR3. This chain connects TRBV6-1 to TRBJ1-4; the D gene is possibly TRBD1 (5 bases). Germline lookup yields CDR1 MNHNS and CDR2 SASEGT. V was shortened by 2 bases and J by 8 bases, with 12 bases between the two germline ends. The CDR3 contains 14 residues. CDR3 sequence reads: CASSERRGGEKLFF. The sequenced part of the CDR3 DNA is TGTGCCAGCAGTGAACGGCGGGGCGGGGAAAAA.

This clone was recorded many times. The CDR3 bases that were read are TGCGCCAGCAGTGGCAGCGGGTCCTACGAG. It is translated as CASSGSGSYE. The complete CDR3 protein is CASSGSGSYEQYF. The chain has TRBV10-1 and TRBJ2-7; possibly TRBD2 for D (6 bases). The read terminates 3 residues before the CDR3 end, so the remaining end is supplied by the germline J gene. Germline CDR1 WNHNN, CDR2 SYGVQD (reference sequence). CDR3 length: 13 amino acids. Trimming cost V 4 bases and J 1 base, with 8 bases left between them.

This clone turned up a few times. The CDR3 end is not reached by the read, which stops 3 residues before it; the germline J gene fills it in. The chain recombines TRBV18 with TRBJ1-2, with a possible D match to TRBD1 (5 bases). Germline-derived CDR1 and CDR2 are KGHSH and LQKENI. The CDR3 runs to 14 residues. The part of the CDR3 DNA that was read is TGTGCCAGCTCACCATTCACAGGAGCAGAAGGC. Amino acids: CASSPFTGAEG. The full CDR3 protein is CASSPFTGAEGYTF.

This clone has at least ten counts. The read falls 3 residues short of the CDR3 end, and the missing part is taken from the germline J gene. The chain recombines TRBV20-1 with TRBJ2-5, with TRBD2 as a possible D gene (7 bases). The CDR3 loop spans 18 amino acids. Germline CDR1 is DFQATT and CDR2 is SNEGSKA (reference sequence). Between the trimmed V and J ends, which lost 0 bases and 4 bases, there was a span of 24 bases. The CDR3 sequence: CSAREPKFRGGGGETQYF. Partial CDR3 DNA: TGCAGTGCTAGAGAGCCGAAGTTTCGCGGAGGGGGGGGAGAGACC.

This clone was found many times. The read finishes 3 residues shy of the CDR3 end, and the germline J gene is used to complete it. The rearrangement joins TRBV7-6 to TRBJ2-7, with 9 positions matching TRBD2. The CDR3 is made up of 17 amino acids. V was clipped by 1 base and J by 3 bases; unmatched bases: 10. CDR1 is SGHVS, CDR2 FNYEAQ, per germline. CDR3 residues: CASSLGVAGDFNYEQYF. CDR3 DNA, as far as it was read: TGTGCCAGCAGCTTAGGGGTAGCGGGAGACTTTAACTACGAG.

As to this clone: The CDR3 end lies 3 residues beyond the end of the read and is filled in from the germline J gene. The chain combines TRBV6-1 with TRBJ2-2, with 7 bases lining up with TRBD2. Germline CDR1 and CDR2: MNHNS and SASEGT. V lost 2 bases, J lost 4 bases, and 7 bases stayed unmatched. The CDR3 loop spans 16 amino acids. The DNA read from the CDR3 is TGTGCCAGCAGTGAACAACTAGCGAAACGCACCGGGGAG. Protein: CASSEQLAKRTGE. The entire CDR3 is CASSEQLAKRTGELFF.

This clone has more than one count but fewer than ten. Read data end 3 residues before the CDR3 end; the end is taken from the germline J gene. The rearrangement uses TRBV6-1 and TRBJ2-7; no clear D. The CDR3 runs to 14 residues. Germline V gene lookup returns CDR1 MNHNS and CDR2 SASEGT. V was shortened by 4 bases and J by 5 bases, with 15 bases between the two germline ends. The CDR3 loop reads CASSGKQPSNEQYF. Partial CDR3 DNA: TGTGCCAGCAGTGGAAAACAGCCGTCCAACGAG.

This clone was counted many times. The CDR3 end is not reached by the read, which stops 3 residues before it; the germline J gene fills it in. The chain has TRBV18 and TRBJ1-5; D not resolved. V was clipped by 0 bases and J by 3 bases, with 6 bases between them. The length of the CDR3 is 14 residues. Germline-derived CDR1 and CDR2 are KGHSH and LQKENI. The CDR3 region is CASSPPGVNQPQHF. CDR3 bases read: TGTGCCAGCTCACCACCGGGCGTCAATCAGCCC.

This clone was counted a few times. The CDR3 extends 3 residues past the end of the read, so its final part is completed from the germline J gene. V and J are TRBV2 and TRBJ2-5; tentatively, D is TRBD1 or TRBD2 (5 bases each). The CDR3 sequence is 14 residues long. V was cut by 7 bases and J by 7 bases, with 19 bases left in between. The germline CDR1 and CDR2 sequences are SNHLY and FYNNEI. CDR3 loop: CASTQVTGTGTQYF. The covered CDR3 bases are TGTGCCAGCACCCAAGTTACGGGAACAGGGACC. The full variable domain, rest sourced from reference TRBV2 and TRBJ2-5, is EPEVTQTPSHQVTQMGQEVILRCVPISNHLYFYWYRQILGQKVEFLVSFYNNEISEKSEIFDDQFSVERPDGSNFTLKIRSTKLEDSAMYFCASTQVTGTGTQYFGPGTRLLVL.

About this clone itself: Read coverage stops 3 residues before the CDR3 terminus; the germline J gene supplies the remainder. The chain carries TRBV2 and TRBJ1-1; the D is unclear. Trimming left V 1 base short and J 1 base short, with 10 bases between. Germline CDR1 SNHLY, CDR2 FYNNEI. The CDR3 spans 15 residues. The CDR3 sequence: CASSEEGRRNTEAFF. CDR3 DNA (partial): TGTGCCAGCAGTGAAGAAGGCAGGAGGAACACTGAA.

Remarks on this clone: The CDR3 end is not reached by the read, which stops 3 residues before it; the germline J gene fills it in. This chain joins TRBV11-2 and TRBJ1-1; D perhaps matches TRBD1 (5 bases). V was shortened by 8 bases and J by 3 bases, with 19 bases between the two germline ends. CDR1 is SGHAT, CDR2 FQNNGV, per germline. CDR3 length equals 15 residues. Incomplete CDR3 DNA: TGTGCCAGCCGTTACGGAGCAGGGTCCTACACTGAA. Amino acids: CASRYGAGSYTE. From start to end, the CDR3 is CASRYGAGSYTEAFF. The full variable domain, with the rest looked up from reference TRBV11-2 and TRBJ1-1, is EAGVAQSPRYKIIEKRQSVAFWCNPISGHATLYWYQQILGQGPKLLIQFQNNGVVDDSQLPKDRFSAERLKGVDSTLKIQPAKLEDSAVYLCASRYGAGSYTEAFFGQGTRLTVV.

Concerning this clone itself: The read ends 3 residues shy of where the CDR3 ends; the end is completed using the germline J gene. V is TRBV5-1 and J is TRBJ2-1; TRBD1 matches at 11 bases. CDR1 is SGHRS and CDR2 is YFSETQ in the germline V gene. V trimming: 0 bases; J trimming: 9 bases; junction bases outside the gene matches: 11. The CDR3 length is 17 residues. This CDR3 reads CASSLGLRTGGMSEQFF. The DNA read from the CDR3 is TGCGCCAGCAGCTTGGGCCTGCGGACAGGGGGCATGAGTGAG. The complete variable domain, with remaining parts taken from reference TRBV5-1 and TRBJ2-1, reads KAGVTQTPRYLIKTRGQQVTLSCSPISGHRSVSWYQQTPGQGLQFLFEYFSETQRNKGNFPGRFSGRQFSNSRSEMNVSTLELGDSALYLCASSLGLRTGGMSEQFFGPGTRLTVL.

As to this clone: The read terminates 3 residues ahead of where the CDR3 ends, so the germline J gene completes it. The chain employs TRBV19 and TRBJ1-1; D might be TRBD1 (6 bases). Per the germline V gene, CDR1 is LNHDA and CDR2 is SQIVND (reference sequence). V lost 3 bases and J 5 bases, leaving 10 bases between the germline ends. The CDR3 covers 13 residues. The CDR3: CASSMIQGTEAFF. CDR3 DNA (partial): TGTGCCAGTAGTATGATTCAGGGGACTGAA. Supplemented by reference TRBV19 and TRBJ1-1, the full variable domain reads DGGITQSPKYLFRKEGQNVTLSCEQNLNHDAMYWYRQDPGQGLRLIYYSQIVNDFQKGDIAEGYSVSREKKESFPLTVTSAQKNPTAFYLCASSMIQGTEAFFGQGTRLTVV.

There are many counts of this clone. Incomplete CDR3 DNA: TGTGCCAGCAGCTTAGAACTTTGGACTGAA. Translating it yields CASSLELWTE. The entire CDR3 protein reads CASSLELWTEAFF. The chain recombines TRBV7-8 with TRBJ1-1; D remains unclear. Read sequence stops 3 residues before the CDR3 end, and the germline J gene provides the missing end. The V and J ends lost 1 base and 5 bases respectively, with 8 bases between them. The CDR3 sequence is 13 residues long. CDR1 SGHVS and CDR2 FQNEAQ come from the germline V gene.

A remark on this clone: The read is 3 residues too short to cover the CDR3 end, so that end is filled in from the germline J gene. The chain links TRBV29-1 to TRBJ1-3; D possibly corresponds to TRBD1 (6 bases). Germline lookup yields CDR1 SQVTM and CDR2 ANQGSEA. Trimming left V 4 bases short and J 2 bases short, with 12 bases between. The CDR3 length is 14 residues. Here the CDR3 reads CSVGTGPPGNTIYF. The sequenced CDR3 bases are TGCAGCGTTGGAACAGGGCCTCCTGGAAACACC.

This clone was seen many times. Read sequence stops 3 residues before the CDR3 end, and the germline J gene provides the missing end. The chain joins TRBV20-1 to TRBJ2-7; 7 bases match TRBD1. The trim removed 6 bases at V and 3 bases at J, leaving 17 bases unmatched. CDR3 length equals 16 residues. Germline V gene data show CDR1 as DFQATT and CDR2 as SNEGSKA (reference sequence). CDR3 sequence reads: CSASSPWGQRNYEQYF. CDR3 DNA, as far as it was read: TGCAGTGCCTCCTCTCCCTGGGGACAGCGGAACTACGAG.

This clone has a count of ten or more. The CDR3 end lies 3 residues beyond the end of the read and is filled in from the germline J gene. The chain uses TRBV5-1 and TRBJ1-4, with TRBD1 matching over 9 bases. There are 16 residues in the CDR3. Germline V gives CDR1 SGHRS, CDR2 YFSETQ. V lost 3 bases, J lost 8 bases, and 11 bases stayed unmatched. The CDR3 sequence is CASSSGTGRGGEKLFF. CDR3 bases read: TGCGCCAGCAGCTCAGGGACAGGGAGAGGGGGCGAAAAA.

This clone was seen ten or more times. The sequence runs out 3 residues before the end of the CDR3; the remainder is reconstructed from the germline J gene. V is TRBV7-2 and J is TRBJ2-3; 11 bases agree with TRBD2. The CDR3 sequence is 13 residues long. Trimming removed 11 bases from V and 4 bases from J; junction bases left unmatched: 5. The germline CDR1 and CDR2 sequences are SGHTA and FQGNSA. CDR3 DNA, as far as it was read: TGTGCCGGTAGCGGGAGGGCGGCAGATACG. This translates into CAGSGRAADT. The CDR3 as a whole reads CAGSGRAADTQYF. Combining the CDR3 with reference TRBV7-2 and TRBJ2-3 gives the whole variable domain GAGVSQSPSNKVTEKGKDVELRCDPISGHTALYWYRQSLGQGLEFLIYFQGNSAPDKSGLPSDRFSAERTGGSVSTLTIQRTQQEDSAVYLCAGSGRAADTQYFGPGTRLTVL.

This clone has more than one count but fewer than ten. The read is 3 residues too short to cover the CDR3 end, so that end is filled in from the germline J gene. This chain uses TRBV7-9 with TRBJ1-4; possible D gene TRBD1, 6 bases. V was clipped by 2 bases and J by 8 bases, with 15 bases between them. CDR1 is SEHNR and CDR2 is FQNEAQ in the germline V gene (reference sequence). The CDR3 totals 15 residues. CDR3 DNA (partial): TGTGCCAGCAGCTTATATGGAGGGGGACGGGAAAAA. Translating it yields CASSLYGGGREK. The whole CDR3 reads CASSLYGGGREKLFF. The full variable domain, completed using reference TRBV7-9 and TRBJ1-4, is DTGVSQNPRHKITKRGQNVTFRCDPISEHNRLYWYRQTLGQGPEFLTYFQNEAQLEKSRLLSDRFSAERPKGSFSTLEIQRTEQGDSAMYLCASSLYGGGREKLFFGSGTQLSVL.

This clone came up many times. The read ends 3 residues shy of where the CDR3 ends; the end is completed using the germline J gene. The V call is TRBV29-1, the J call TRBJ2-1; 10 positions match TRBD2. CDR1 is SQVTM, CDR2 ANQGSEA, per germline. This CDR3 is built from 15 residues. The ends lost 3 bases at V and 5 bases at J; junction bases unmatched: 7. CDR3 DNA, as far as it was read: TGCAGCGTTGACCCTCTAGCGGGAGTGAACAATGAG. Amino acids: CSVDPLAGVNNE. The CDR3 in its entirety is CSVDPLAGVNNEQFF.

This clone was detected ten times or more. The CDR3 extends 3 residues past the end of the read, so its final part is completed from the germline J gene. The chain links TRBV2 to TRBJ2-4; unclear D gene. The CDR3 totals 12 residues. The germline V gene has CDR1 SNHLY and CDR2 FYNNEI. With 10 bases removed from V and 3 bases from J, the gap between germline ends came to 10 bases. Here the CDR3 reads CATGYVKNIQYF. The CDR3 DNA, read in part, is TGTGCCACCGGGTATGTCAAAAACATT. Drawing the rest from reference TRBV2 and TRBJ2-4, the complete variable domain is EPEVTQTPSHQVTQMGQEVILRCVPISNHLYFYWYRQILGQKVEFLVSFYNNEISEKSEIFDDQFSVERPDGSNFTLKIRSTKLEDSAMYFCATGYVKNIQYFGAGTRLSVL.